This T cell receptor (beta chain) is from a study of neoadjuvant anti-PD-1 for oral cavity cancer (dated by TCRdb to about 2021). For context, the study as a whole: Before curative-intent surgical resection, most patients were given three to four biweekly doses of nivolumab at 3 mg/kg. For patients who did not progress, a fourth nivolumab dose was given around day 43, followed by definitive surgical resection on days 50-56. The parent correlative cohort included approximately 13 patients, with a 33% response rate. Patients with complete response, partial response or stable disease by RECIST 1.1 were defined as responders, whereas patients with progression were defined as non-responders. General findings and caveats noted by the study authors: After neoadjuvant nivolumab, significantly higher T cell clonality (Gini index) was found within PBMCs in non-responders than in responders. Only a few patients per response group were included in the TCR analyses, and the authors called for validation in larger cohorts. Higher pretreatment blood TCRbeta clonality and lower post-treatment tumor TCRbeta clonality were correlated with higher pretreatment blood Treg/Th17 ratios.

Per the publication, the time point label means: before neoadjuvant nivolumab. Patients had been newly diagnosed with stage II-IVA oral cavity squamous cell carcinoma, and no prior systemic or radiation treatment had been given to the patients. The cohort consisted of patients with HPV-negative, locally advanced oral cavity squamous cell carcinoma. Peripheral blood mononuclear cells were analyzed directly, without maintenance or expansion in culture. Samples came from a longitudinal correlative study of a single-arm phase II trial of neoadjuvant nivolumab in oral cavity squamous cell carcinoma. Subject-matched pre- and post-treatment PBMCs and tumors from three responders and three non-responders underwent genomic DNA-based TCRbeta sequencing. Peripheral blood mononuclear cells were collected once before nivolumab treatment and again after treatment, at the time of surgery. The Maxwell RSC DNA from Cells kit was used to isolate genomic DNA from PBMCs.

PBMC libraries used mostly roughly 500 ng of input genomic DNA for deep sequencing, with six replicates per sample. The immunoSEQ hsTCRbeta kit was used to prepare TCRbeta libraries according to the manufacturer's instructions. Sequencing of the completed libraries took place using an Illumina NovaSeq 6000 S4 flow cell after they had been pooled to about 3 nM. In the authors' own workflow: The immunoSEQ Analyzer handled quality control and preprocessing of the raw data. The analysis was limited to productive rearrangements, and each clonotype was defined by a unique CDR3 amino acid sequence. Repertoire clonality was estimated as the Gini-Simpson index, which was calculated using the R package tcR. Student's t test was used to compare Gini indices, while Pearson correlation assessed associations with tumor size change. Held by TCRdb, this immuneACCESS table contains in-frame sequences only and omits some clones. Under half of the omission traces to an unresolved V gene where checked; the cause of the rest is unknown. Clone size and the V and J calls come from that table; the DNA yielded D and trimming. The table for this sample lists 15,000 or so clones; less than 80% of them were counted only once. The top ten constitute 2% to 3% of the sample.

This clone was seen just once. Its recognized antigen is unknown. The record has no base qualities; no much larger clone is one base away. The source material was PBMCs, sampled before nivolumab (anti-PD-1) treatment. The sequence came from a person between 40 and 80 years old with oral cavity squamous cell carcinoma.

Here is the DNA: TGTGCCAGCAGTTGGGCTTTAGCGGGAGCGAACACCGGGGAGCTGTTTTTT. Translated, this gives CASSWALAGANTGELFF. The chain is made from TRBV27 and TRBJ2-2; 9 junctional bases match TRBD2. Germline trimming: 4 bases from V, 0 bases from J; junction bases outside gene matches: 6. Including cysteine and phenylalanine, the CDR3 has 17 amino acids. The sequence is cut down to CDR3 DNA, 51 bases in frame from base 1. Via the germline V gene (reference sequence), CDR1 is MNHEY and CDR2 SMNVEV.